Listed below are T cell receptor beta chains from one sample, sequenced in a study of blood T cell repertoires in COVID-19. Clones were sequenced by immunoSEQ multiplex PCR, and TCRdb holds only the in-frame ones, with some missing. The sample shows 100,000 to 120,000 clones, roughly 85% of them seen only once. Sequencing was carried out using peripheral blood. These receptors all stem from a human donor in a cohort sampled during active COVID-19. Each CDR3 is given with its conserved first and last residue. Fields, in order: V gene, J gene, clone size, D gene, CDR3 DNA, CDR3 protein. A D gene is named only where the DNA matches it firmly. Size values are once, few and many counts, or a class for expanded clones, and some rows have none.

v_call: TRBV11-1
j_call: TRBJ2-5
clone_size: -
d_call: -
cdr3_nt: TGTGCCAGCAGCCGACACCCGAGTGGGGAGACCCAGTACTTC
cdr3_aa: CASSRHPSGETQYF

v_call: TRBV2
j_call: TRBJ2-2
clone_size: once
d_call: -
cdr3_nt: TGTGCCAGCATGACGGGGGGCCACACCGGGGAGCTGTTTTTT
cdr3_aa: CASMTGGHTGELFF

v_call: TRBV7-8
j_call: TRBJ1-6
clone_size: few
d_call: TRBD1
cdr3_nt: TGTGCCAGCAGCTTAGGAGACAGGGTTAGGGATTCACCCCTCCACTTT
cdr3_aa: CASSLGDRVRDSPLHF

v_call: TRBV18
j_call: TRBJ1-1
clone_size: -
d_call: TRBD1
cdr3_nt: TGTGCCAGCTCACAAGGACAGGGAAATGAAGCTTTCTTT
cdr3_aa: CASSQGQGNEAFF

v_call: TRBV6-5
j_call: TRBJ1-2
clone_size: once
d_call: -
cdr3_nt: TGTGCCAGCAGACCACCCGGAGGGCGGCTAGGTGGCTACACCTTC
cdr3_aa: CASRPPGGRLGGYTF

v_call: TRBV9
j_call: TRBJ2-1
clone_size: medium-sized
d_call: -
cdr3_nt: TGTGCCAGCAGCACCGAAGGCGGGCCGAACTCCTACAATGAGCAGTTCTTC
cdr3_aa: CASSTEGGPNSYNEQFF

v_call: TRBV5-8
j_call: TRBJ1-2
clone_size: -
d_call: -
cdr3_nt: TGTGCCAGCACACGGGGTGGCGGAACTAACTATGGCTACACCTTC
cdr3_aa: CASTRGGGTNYGYTF

v_call: TRBV9
j_call: TRBJ2-5
clone_size: -
d_call: TRBD2
cdr3_nt: TGTGCCAGCAGCGTCGCGGGGGGGTACCAAGAGACCCAGTACTTC
cdr3_aa: CASSVAGGYQETQYF

v_call: TRBV6-6
j_call: TRBJ2-2
clone_size: few
d_call: TRBD2
cdr3_nt: TGTGCCAGCAGTCTGCTAGCGGGAGAGGGCGGGGAGCTGTTTTTT
cdr3_aa: CASSLLAGEGGELFF

v_call: TRBV18
j_call: TRBJ2-5
clone_size: -
d_call: -
cdr3_nt: TGTGCCAGCTCACCACCGGGGAGGTCGGGCGAGACCCAGTACTTC
cdr3_aa: CASSPPGRSGETQYF

v_call: TRBV28
j_call: TRBJ1-2
clone_size: -
d_call: -
cdr3_nt: TGTGCCAGCAGCTTCCCCGGGACACTTCATGGATATGGCTACACCTTC
cdr3_aa: CASSFPGTLHGYGYTF

v_call: TRBV19
j_call: TRBJ2-2
clone_size: -
d_call: TRBD1
cdr3_nt: TGTGCCAGTAGCTACAGGGGGGAAATCACCGGGGAGCTGTTTTTT
cdr3_aa: CASSYRGEITGELFF

v_call: TRBV19
j_call: TRBJ2-6
clone_size: -
d_call: -
cdr3_nt: TGTGCCAGTAGTAAGCCGAACTCTGGGGCCAACGTCCTGACTTTC
cdr3_aa: CASSKPNSGANVLTF

v_call: TRBV19
j_call: TRBJ2-7
clone_size: few
d_call: TRBD1
cdr3_nt: TGTGCCAGTAGTAAGCAGGATCAGGGGGCTTCCTACGAGCAGTACTTC
cdr3_aa: CASSKQDQGASYEQYF

v_call: TRBV7-9
j_call: TRBJ1-6
clone_size: -
d_call: -
cdr3_nt: TGTGCCAGCAGCTTAGGTGCCGCCAGTTCACCCCTCCACTTT
cdr3_aa: CASSLGAASSPLHF

v_call: TRBV7-3
j_call: TRBJ2-7
clone_size: -
d_call: TRBD1
cdr3_nt: TGTGCCAGCAGCGCGGGACAGGGGGCGGACGAGCAGTACTTC
cdr3_aa: CASSAGQGADEQYF

v_call: TRBV28
j_call: TRBJ1-4
clone_size: -
d_call: TRBD1
cdr3_nt: TGTGCCAGCAGAACCGGGACAGGGAGGTCTAATGAAAAACTGTTTTTT
cdr3_aa: CASRTGTGRSNEKLFF

v_call: TRBV19
j_call: TRBJ1-1
clone_size: -
d_call: TRBD1
cdr3_nt: TGTGCCAGTGAGTCTTTTGGACAGGGGATGAACACTGAAGCTTTCTTT
cdr3_aa: CASESFGQGMNTEAFF

v_call: TRBV5-1
j_call: TRBJ2-5
clone_size: -
d_call: TRBD2
cdr3_nt: TGCGCCAGCAGCTTGGGGGCTAGCGGGAGGGTCCAAGAGACCCAGTACTTC
cdr3_aa: CASSLGASGRVQETQYF

v_call: TRBV6-6
j_call: TRBJ2-3
clone_size: once
d_call: TRBD2
cdr3_nt: TGTGCCAGCAGTCGGACTAGCGGGAGCACAGATACGCAGTATTTT
cdr3_aa: CASSRTSGSTDTQYF

v_call: TRBV24-1
j_call: TRBJ2-3
clone_size: -
d_call: -
cdr3_nt: TGTGCCACCAGTACGGGACTTAGCACAGATACGCAGTATTTT
cdr3_aa: CATSTGLSTDTQYF

v_call: TRBV4-1
j_call: TRBJ1-1
clone_size: -
d_call: -
cdr3_nt: TGCGCCAGCAGCCGTACACTGAACACTGAAGCTTTCTTT
cdr3_aa: CASSRTLNTEAFF

v_call: TRBV3-1/TRBV3-2
j_call: TRBJ1-2
clone_size: -
d_call: -
cdr3_nt: TGTGCCAGCAGCCAAGCTCCGGTTACCGATGGCTACACCTTC
cdr3_aa: CASSQAPVTDGYTF

v_call: TRBV6-5
j_call: TRBJ1-1
clone_size: -
d_call: TRBD1
cdr3_nt: TGTGCCAGCAGGAAGGGACAGGGGATGAGGACTGAAGCTTTCTTT
cdr3_aa: CASRKGQGMRTEAFF

v_call: TRBV20-1
j_call: TRBJ2-3
clone_size: -
d_call: TRBD2
cdr3_nt: TGCAGTGCTAGTATTGTCGATTCCGCGGGGGTTAGCACAGATACGCAGTATTTT
cdr3_aa: CSASIVDSAGVSTDTQYF

v_call: TRBV5-1
j_call: TRBJ2-3
clone_size: -
d_call: -
cdr3_nt: TGCGCCAGCAGCTCTGGAGGCGGCGGGTCGGCTAGCACAGATACGCAGTATTTT
cdr3_aa: CASSSGGGGSASTDTQYF

v_call: TRBV6-5
j_call: TRBJ2-1
clone_size: -
d_call: TRBD1
cdr3_nt: TGTGCCGGTAAAAGGACAGGCTCCTACAATGAGCAGTTCTTC
cdr3_aa: CAGKRTGSYNEQFF

v_call: TRBV18
j_call: TRBJ2-5
clone_size: -
d_call: -
cdr3_nt: TGTGCCAGCTCCGAACAGGGCCAGGGGACCCAGTACTTC
cdr3_aa: CASSEQGQGTQYF

v_call: TRBV27
j_call: TRBJ1-1
clone_size: -
d_call: TRBD1
cdr3_nt: TGTGCCAGCAGTCTTCTTAAGACAGGGCCGAACACTGAAGCTTTCTTT
cdr3_aa: CASSLLKTGPNTEAFF

v_call: TRBV5-6
j_call: TRBJ1-1
clone_size: -
d_call: -
cdr3_nt: TGTGCCAGCAGCTTGGTTCAGGGGCTGAACACTGAAGCTTTCTTT
cdr3_aa: CASSLVQGLNTEAFF

v_call: TRBV4-1
j_call: TRBJ2-7
clone_size: -
d_call: TRBD1
cdr3_nt: TGCGCCAGCAGCGAAGGGACAGGCAGACTCTACGAGCAGTACTTC
cdr3_aa: CASSEGTGRLYEQYF

v_call: TRBV7-3
j_call: TRBJ1-1
clone_size: -
d_call: -
cdr3_nt: TGTGCCAGCAGCTTAGGGCACAACACTGAAGCTTTCTTT
cdr3_aa: CASSLGHNTEAFF

v_call: TRBV15
j_call: TRBJ1-2
clone_size: -
d_call: -
cdr3_nt: TGTGCCACCAGCAGAGATGTGCCTCGGGGCTATGGCTACACCTTC
cdr3_aa: CATSRDVPRGYGYTF

v_call: TRBV3-1/TRBV3-2
j_call: TRBJ2-1
clone_size: -
d_call: -
cdr3_nt: TGTGCCAGCAGCCCCCGGGGGAGCTCCTACAATGAGCAGTTCTTC
cdr3_aa: CASSPRGSSYNEQFF

v_call: TRBV2
j_call: TRBJ2-1
clone_size: -
d_call: TRBD2
cdr3_nt: TGTGCCAGCAGTCAGGGACTAGCGGGAGGGCGATACAATGAGCAGTTCTTC
cdr3_aa: CASSQGLAGGRYNEQFF

v_call: TRBV28
j_call: TRBJ1-3
clone_size: -
d_call: -
cdr3_nt: TGTGCCAGCAGTTTTACGACAGCGATCTCTGGAAACACCATATATTTT
cdr3_aa: CASSFTTAISGNTIYF

v_call: TRBV6-5
j_call: TRBJ2-3
clone_size: -
d_call: -
cdr3_nt: TGTGCCAGCAGTCAGACCGTGGAGACTACGGATACGCAGTATTTT
cdr3_aa: CASSQTVETTDTQYF

v_call: TRBV7-6
j_call: TRBJ1-1
clone_size: -
d_call: -
cdr3_nt: TGTGCCAGCAGCTTAGGGGCGCTTACTGAAGCTTTCTTT
cdr3_aa: CASSLGALTEAFF

v_call: TRBV9
j_call: TRBJ2-2
clone_size: -
d_call: TRBD1
cdr3_nt: TGTGCCAGCAGCGGAGACAGGGGGTCGAACACCGGGGAGCTGTTTTTT
cdr3_aa: CASSGDRGSNTGELFF